Following are 20 T cell receptor beta chains from one sample sequenced in a study of T cells after yellow fever vaccination. TCRdb fed the 5' RACE reads into MiXCR, producing one record per CDR3 protein. The repertoire holds about 260,000 distinct CDR3 sequences, with around 3.5% as singletons. Specimen: PBMCs, collected 15 days after the yellow fever booster vaccination. Every receptor here comes from a man between 18 and 35 years old who received the YFV17D yellow fever vaccine.

In this sample, this clonotype turned up many times. The chain joins TRBV9 to TRBJ2-3; a possible D gene is TRBD1 (6 bases). With 4 bases removed from V and 2 bases from J, the gap between germline ends came to 17 bases. The V gene's germline CDR1 is SGDLS and CDR2 YYNGEE. CDR3 length: 16 residues. The chain's CDR3 is CASSPTTGRTTDTQYF. DNA for the CDR3: TGTGCCAGCAGCCCGACTACAGGGAGAACCACAGATACGCAGTATTTT.

In its sample, this clonotype was seen many times. The J gene is TRBJ1-1, the V gene TRBV5-1, with D possibly being TRBD1 (5 bases). Germline CDR1 is SGHRS and CDR2 is YFSETQ. Trimming stripped 3 bases from V and 1 base from J, with 13 bases between. The CDR3 sequence is 15 residues long. This chain's CDR3 is CASSSTGTPNTEAFF. The CDR3, as DNA: TGCGCCAGCAGCTCCACCGGGACCCCGAACACTGAAGCTTTCTTT. Using reference TRBV5-1 and TRBJ1-1 for the parts outside the CDR3, the full variable domain is KAGVTQTPRYLIKTRGQQVTLSCSPISGHRSVSWYQQTPGQGLQFLFEYFSETQRNKGNFPGRFSGRQFSNSRSEMNVSTLELGDSALYLCASSSTGTPNTEAFFGQGTRLTVV.

There are many counts of this clonotype. The V and J genes are TRBV6-2 or TRBV6-3 and TRBJ2-7, with a possible D match to TRBD1 (5 bases). V lost 10 bases, J lost 2 bases, and 9 bases lay in between. The CDR3 is made up of 11 amino acids. Germline V gene sequence: CDR1 MNHEY, CDR2 SVGEGT. This CDR3 is CATKTAYEQYV. The DNA for the CDR3 is TGTGCCACCAAGACAGCCTACGAGCAGTACGTC.

This clonotype was detected a few times. The chain is built from TRBV19 and TRBJ1-5; D unclear. Germline V gives CDR1 LNHDA, CDR2 SQIVND (reference sequence). The V and J ends lost 2 bases and 3 bases respectively, with 11 bases between them. The CDR3 sequence is 15 residues long. CDR3: CASSIIISFNQPQHF. The CDR3 DNA sequence: TGTGCCAGTAGTATAATAATCAGTTTCAATCAGCCCCAGCATTTT. Together with reference TRBV19 and TRBJ1-5, the CDR3 gives the full variable domain: DGGITQSPKYLFRKEGQNVTLSCEQNLNHDAMYWYRQDPGQGLRLIYYSQIVNDFQKGDIAEGYSVSREKKESFPLTVTSAQKNPTAFYLCASSIIISFNQPQHFGDGTRLSIL.

This clonotype was recorded many times. V usage is TRBV20-1 and J usage is TRBJ2-7; 9 bases align to TRBD2. The V gene's germline CDR1 is DFQATT and CDR2 SNEGSKA (reference sequence). V gave up 4 bases and J gave up 4 bases; unmatched junction bases: 14. The CDR3 is 16 residues long. The CDR3 here is CSATEQVAGDRYEQYF. For the CDR3, the DNA is TGCAGTGCTACCGAACAAGTAGCGGGGGACCGATACGAGCAGTACTTC.

This clonotype was picked up a small number of times. This sequence joins TRBV29-1 and TRBJ2-2; 7 nucleotides match TRBD1. V dropped 6 bases and J dropped 5; count of bases not matched to a gene: 9. The germline V gene encodes CDR1 SQVTM and CDR2 ANQGSEA. CDR3 size: 14 residues. The chain's CDR3 is CSVSTGVLTGELFF. The CDR3 bases are TGCAGCGTCTCAACAGGGGTCCTGACCGGGGAGCTGTTTTTT.

This clonotype was seen at least ten times. The rearrangement links TRBV12-3 or TRBV12-4 to TRBJ2-3, with 7 bases lining up with TRBD2. With 6 bases clipped from V and 1 base from J, the junction kept 7 bases outside the gene matches. The CDR3 sequence is 15 residues long. The CDR3 sequence is CASRGGGVGTDTQYF. In nucleotides, the CDR3 is TGTGCCAGCAGGGGGGGGGGAGTAGGCACAGATACGCAGTATTTT.

This clonotype has a handful of counts. J is TRBJ1-5 and V is TRBV19, with D unresolved. The CDR3 runs to 16 residues. Looked up from germline, CDR1 is LNHDA and CDR2 is SQIVND (reference sequence). V gave up 4 bases and J gave up 4 bases, with 17 bases separating them. CDR3 region: CASSKLNSVLNQPQHF. DNA for the CDR3: TGTGCCAGTAGTAAGTTGAACAGCGTCTTGAATCAGCCCCAGCATTTT.

In this sample, this clonotype turned up many times. This chain uses TRBV9 with TRBJ1-2; D gene uncertain. V lost 0 bases to trimming and J lost 7 bases, with 16 bases between them. CDR1 and CDR2 (germline): SGDLS, YYNGEE. The CDR3 sequence is 15 residues long. DNA for the CDR3: TGTGCCAGCAGCGTAGCCGGAGGCTTAGTTGGTGGCTACACCTTC. This encodes CASSVAGGLVGGYTF.

The J gene is TRBJ2-5, the V gene TRBV5-4, with a possible D match to TRBD2 (5 bases). The CDR3 has 15 amino acids. V shed 3 bases and J shed 2 bases, with 14 bases lying between them. Per germline, CDR1 SGHNT and CDR2 YYREEE (reference sequence). The DNA for the CDR3 is TGTGCCAGCAGCTCACCCCGGGATGGGCAAGAGACCCAGTACTTC. Amino acid sequence: CASSSPRDGQETQYF.

This clonotype was picked up many times. The CDR3: CASSQLSGGPSDTQYF. The CDR3 DNA follows: TGTGCCAGCAGCCAACTGAGCGGGGGGCCATCCGATACGCAGTATTTT. The V and J genes are TRBV4-2 and TRBJ2-3; the match to TRBD2 covers 9 bases. The germline gives CDR1 LGHNA, CDR2 YNFKEQ. V lost 2 bases, J lost 6 bases, and 9 bases stayed unmatched. This CDR3 region has 16 residues.

This clonotype was recorded many times. J is TRBJ2-7 and V is TRBV6-5; tentative D call: TRBD1 (7 bases). CDR1 MNHEY and CDR2 SVGAGI come from the germline V gene. Trimming took 4 bases from V and 2 from J, leaving 15 bases between them. The CDR3 contains 15 residues. The CDR3 DNA reads as TGTGCCAGCAGTTGGGAGGCCGGGACAGCCTACGAGCAGTACTTC. Protein sequence: CASSWEAGTAYEQYF.

This clonotype was seen a few times. The chain recombines TRBV29-1 with TRBJ2-3, with TRBD2 matching 11 bases. V shed 1 base, J shed 7 bases, and the junction held 4 bases outside the gene matches. The CDR3 has 14 amino acids. Germline V gene sequence: CDR1 SQVTM, CDR2 ANQGSEA. The DNA of the CDR3 is TGCAGCGTTGAAGGGGGACTAGCGGAATATACGCAGTATTTT. Its translation: CSVEGGLAEYTQYF.

In this sample, this clonotype turned up many times. V gene TRBV20-1 combines with J gene TRBJ2-5; no clear D gene. Deletions cut 0 bases from V and 7 bases from J, with 6 bases between. The CDR3 totals 11 residues. Germline CDR1 and CDR2: DFQATT and SNEGSKA (reference sequence). Here the CDR3 reads CSARDRGTQYF. Here the CDR3 DNA reads TGCAGTGCTAGAGATAGAGGGACCCAGTACTTC.

The V call is TRBV14, the J call TRBJ1-2, with D unresolved. This CDR3 region has 18 residues. CDR1 and CDR2 (germline): SGHDN, FVKESK. Trimming shortened V by 1 base and J by 4 bases, and 22 bases separated the two germline ends. In DNA form, the CDR3 reads TGTGCCAGCAGCCAAGTGGTGCTTAAGGAATCCCTTTCCTATGGCTACACCTTC. This codes for CASSQVVLKESLSYGYTF.

This clonotype has ten or more counts. The chain links TRBV4-3 to TRBJ1-4; D not resolved. V was trimmed by 4 bases and J by 7 bases, leaving 10 bases between them. The CDR3 covers 13 residues. CDR1 and CDR2 from the germline V gene are LGHNA and YSLEER. The CDR3 region has the DNA TGCGCCAGCAGCCGGCTCGGGCTTGAAAAACTGTTTTTT. Amino acid sequence: CASSRLGLEKLFF.

This clonotype was detected only once. A read error may be the cause here, since a much bigger clone is one base away. The chain carries TRBV18 and TRBJ2-7; D is unclear. CDR3 length: 13 residues. In germline, CDR1 is KGHSH, CDR2 LQKENI. The CDR3 DNA is TGTGCCAGATCACCAGCCGCAGTGTACGAGCAGTACGTC. Encoded protein: CARSPAAVYEQYV.

This clonotype was picked up many times. The chain is built from TRBV7-8 and TRBJ1-2, with a tentative D call TRBD1 (5 bases). CDR3 length equals 17 residues. V lost 5 bases, J lost 0 bases, and 19 bases lay in between. CDR1 and CDR2 from the germline V gene are SGHVS and FQNEAQ. Here the CDR3 DNA reads TGTGCCAGCAGCCCCCGCGGCGGGGGAGTGACTAACTATGGCTACACCTTC. This encodes CASSPRGGGVTNYGYTF.

At least ten counts were recorded for this clonotype. The chain carries TRBV7-9 and TRBJ1-1; D might be TRBD1 (6 bases). V lost 5 bases to trimming and J lost 2 bases, with 18 bases between them. The CDR3 runs to 16 residues. Germline loops: CDR1 SEHNR, CDR2 FQNEAQ (reference sequence). Written as DNA, the CDR3 is TGTGCCAGCAGCCCAGTCGTGAGGACAGTAAACACTGAAGCTTTCTTT. Translated: CASSPVVRTVNTEAFF.

Ten or more counts support this clonotype. The chain recombines TRBV25-1 with TRBJ2-5; D gene unclear. Per the germline V gene, CDR1 is MGHDK and CDR2 is SYGVNS. Trimming left V 2 bases short and J 2 bases short, with 6 bases between. This CDR3 comprises 13 residues. CDR3 sequence: CASSERVQETQYF. The DNA of the CDR3 is TGTGCCAGCAGTGAAAGGGTTCAAGAGACCCAGTACTTC.